This TCR beta chain was profiled in a study of blood T cells in healthy people across ages. Notes on the study in general: Strong correlation was found linking TCR beta diversity to naive T cell percentage.

Then a second PCR, running about 6 to 11 cycles, was carried out with a sample-barcoded 5' primer and a J-beta primer mix. The authors tagged each cDNA molecule using a template-switch adaptor with 12 random nucleotides. TCRdb reanalysed the 5' RACE reads using MiXCR and keeps one entry per CDR3 protein. The sample shows approximately 730,000 distinct CDR3 sequences, approximately 43% of them seen only once. In this sample, this clonotype turned up a few times. Its specificity is not known. Between the trimmed V and J ends, which lost 0 bases and 7 bases, there was a span of 10 bases. Germline V gives CDR1 SGHRS, CDR2 YFSETQ. This CDR3 contains 13 residues.

The chain carries TRBV5-1 and TRBJ1-1; D might be TRBD1 (6 bases). The specimen sequenced was blood. This receptor was identified in a woman in her sixties in good health. CDR3 protein: CASSLARGREAFF. CDR3 DNA sequence: TGCGCCAGCAGCTTGGCCAGGGGCCGTGAAGCTTTCTTT.